The rows below give T cell receptor beta chains drawn from one sample of a study of T cell changes during pregnancy in multiple sclerosis. Clones were read by immunoSEQ multiplex PCR, and TCRdb kept only the in-frame ones, dropping some. The sample includes approximately 70,000 clones, around 91% of them seen just once. The sample consisted of peripheral blood, taken in the third trimester of pregnancy. The source is a female donor in good health, enrolled as a control in a pregnancy study. Both conserved end residues are part of each CDR3. A D gene is named only where the DNA matches it firmly. Only some rows state a clone size, as once, few, many or a class for expanded clones.

j_gene: TRBJ2-6; d_gene: TRBD1; len: 16; abundance: .; v_gene: TRBV5-6; CDR3aa: CASSLTGGSGANVLTF; CDR3nt: TGTGCCAGCAGCTTAACAGGGGGCTCTGGGGCCAACGTCCTGACTTTC
j_gene: TRBJ1-4; d_gene: TRBD1; len: 16; abundance: .; v_gene: TRBV5-4; CDR3aa: CASSFGQASTNEKLFF; CDR3nt: TGTGCCAGCAGCTTCGGACAGGCATCAACTAATGAAAAACTGTTTTTT
j_gene: TRBJ2-2; d_gene: TRBD1; len: 15; abundance: .; v_gene: TRBV27; CDR3aa: CASSMQGADTGELFF; CDR3nt: TGTGCCAGCAGTATGCAGGGGGCAGACACCGGGGAGCTGTTTTTT
j_gene: TRBJ2-3; d_gene: TRBD2; len: 16; abundance: .; v_gene: TRBV16; CDR3aa: CASSQAGGIGTDTQYF; CDR3nt: TGTGCCAGCAGCCAAGCGGGAGGGATCGGCACAGATACGCAGTATTTT
j_gene: TRBJ2-7; d_gene: TRBD2; len: 15; abundance: .; v_gene: TRBV2; CDR3aa: CASSEGLAETYEQYF; CDR3nt: TGTGCCAGCAGTGAAGGACTAGCGGAAACCTACGAGCAGTACTTC
j_gene: TRBJ2-7; d_gene: TRBD1; len: 15; abundance: .; v_gene: TRBV6-6; CDR3aa: CASSYYGQVDYEQYF; CDR3nt: TGTGCCAGCAGTTACTATGGACAGGTCGACTACGAGCAGTACTTC
j_gene: TRBJ1-4; d_gene: .; len: 17; abundance: .; v_gene: TRBV14; CDR3aa: CASSQFGQSRGSEKLFF; CDR3nt: TGTGCCAGCAGCCAATTCGGACAGTCACGCGGAAGTGAAAAACTGTTTTTT
j_gene: TRBJ2-1; d_gene: TRBD1; len: 15; abundance: .; v_gene: TRBV7-7; CDR3aa: CASSQDRGEDNEQFF; CDR3nt: TGTGCTAGCAGCCAAGACAGGGGCGAAGACAATGAGCAGTTCTTC
j_gene: TRBJ2-1; d_gene: TRBD1; len: 12; abundance: .; v_gene: TRBV19; CDR3aa: CASSYRGHEQFF; CDR3nt: TGTGCCAGTAGTTACAGGGGTCATGAGCAGTTCTTC
j_gene: TRBJ2-2; d_gene: .; len: 14; abundance: .; v_gene: TRBV30; CDR3aa: CAWSVDRYTGELFF; CDR3nt: TGTGCCTGGAGTGTGGACAGATACACCGGGGAGCTGTTTTTT
j_gene: TRBJ2-7; d_gene: TRBD2; len: 16; abundance: .; v_gene: TRBV9; CDR3aa: CASSVGERGGYYEQYF; CDR3nt: TGTGCCAGCAGCGTAGGGGAGCGGGGGGGATACTACGAGCAGTACTTC
j_gene: TRBJ1-1; d_gene: .; len: 13; abundance: .; v_gene: TRBV6-5; CDR3aa: CASTPRRVTEAFF; CDR3nt: TGTGCCAGCACCCCACGCCGGGTCACTGAAGCTTTCTTT
j_gene: TRBJ1-4; d_gene: TRBD1; len: 14; abundance: .; v_gene: TRBV7-2; CDR3aa: CASSLAGGLEKLFF; CDR3nt: TGTGCCAGCAGCTTAGCAGGGGGCCTGGAAAAACTGTTTTTT
j_gene: TRBJ2-3; d_gene: .; len: 19; abundance: .; v_gene: TRBV27; CDR3aa: CASSLFVERRGSRTDTQYF; CDR3nt: TGTGCCAGCAGTTTATTCGTTGAAAGGCGGGGTTCACGCACAGATACGCAGTATTTT
j_gene: TRBJ2-3; d_gene: .; len: 16; abundance: .; v_gene: TRBV2; CDR3aa: CASSVGQGRRTDTQYF; CDR3nt: TGTGCCAGCAGTGTGGGGCAGGGTAGAAGGACAGATACGCAGTATTTT
j_gene: TRBJ1-5; d_gene: .; len: 15; abundance: .; v_gene: TRBV7-6; CDR3aa: CASSLGRAFGQPQHF; CDR3nt: TGTGCCAGCAGCTTAGGCAGGGCCTTCGGTCAGCCCCAGCATTTT
j_gene: TRBJ2-7; d_gene: TRBD1; len: 14; abundance: .; v_gene: TRBV18; CDR3aa: CASSPGQDRYEQYF; CDR3nt: TGTGCCAGCTCACCAGGACAGGACCGCTACGAGCAGTACTTC
j_gene: TRBJ2-3; d_gene: TRBD2; len: 15; abundance: .; v_gene: TRBV29-1; CDR3aa: CSVGRRGENTDTQYF; CDR3nt: TGCAGCGTTGGTAGGCGGGGGGAAAACACAGATACGCAGTATTTT
j_gene: TRBJ2-2; d_gene: TRBD1; len: 13; abundance: .; v_gene: TRBV28; CDR3aa: CASSGTVPGELFF; CDR3nt: TGTGCCAGCAGTGGGACAGTTCCCGGGGAGCTGTTTTTT
j_gene: TRBJ2-1; d_gene: TRBD1; len: 16; abundance: .; v_gene: TRBV7-9; CDR3aa: CASSLVGQGPYNEQFF; CDR3nt: TGTGCCAGCAGCTTAGTGGGACAGGGGCCTTACAATGAGCAGTTCTTC
j_gene: TRBJ1-1; d_gene: .; len: 14; abundance: .; v_gene: TRBV7-2; CDR3aa: CASSLLRGGNEAFF; CDR3nt: TGTGCCAGCAGCTTACTTCGGGGTGGCAATGAAGCTTTCTTT
j_gene: TRBJ1-6; d_gene: .; len: 13; abundance: .; v_gene: TRBV10-3; CDR3aa: CATGDNDNSPLHF; CDR3nt: TGTGCCACCGGGGACAACGATAATTCACCCCTCCACTTT
j_gene: TRBJ1-5; d_gene: .; len: 15; abundance: .; v_gene: TRBV7-9; CDR3aa: CASSHSQGWNQPQHF; CDR3nt: TGTGCCAGCAGCCACTCGCAGGGTTGGAATCAGCCCCAGCATTTT
j_gene: TRBJ1-5; d_gene: .; len: 15; abundance: .; v_gene: TRBV7-2; CDR3aa: CASSLAGQPNQPQHF; CDR3nt: TGTGCCAGCAGCTTAGCGGGCCAACCCAATCAGCCCCAGCATTTT
j_gene: TRBJ1-2; d_gene: .; len: 14; abundance: .; v_gene: TRBV5-4; CDR3aa: CASSLPGEGIGYTF; CDR3nt: TGTGCCAGCAGCCTCCCAGGAGAGGGAATTGGCTACACCTTC
j_gene: TRBJ1-2; d_gene: .; len: 15; abundance: .; v_gene: TRBV18; CDR3aa: CASSPAGKGLNGYTF; CDR3nt: TGTGCCAGCTCACCGGCAGGGAAGGGGCTAAATGGCTACACCTTC
j_gene: TRBJ1-2; d_gene: .; len: 15; abundance: .; v_gene: TRBV7-8; CDR3aa: CASSLWGLGGYGYTF; CDR3nt: TGTGCCAGCAGCTTATGGGGCCTCGGGGGCTATGGCTACACCTTC
j_gene: TRBJ2-7; d_gene: .; len: 14; abundance: .; v_gene: TRBV15; CDR3aa: CATSPYRRSYEQYF; CDR3nt: TGTGCCACCAGCCCCTACAGGAGATCCTACGAGCAGTACTTC
j_gene: TRBJ1-1; d_gene: TRBD1; len: 16; abundance: .; v_gene: TRBV7-2; CDR3aa: CASSVDRGQGRTEAFF; CDR3nt: TGTGCCAGCAGCGTGGACAGGGGACAGGGAAGGACTGAAGCTTTCTTT
j_gene: TRBJ2-5; d_gene: .; len: 14; abundance: .; v_gene: TRBV27; CDR3aa: CASSLLRGGKTQYF; CDR3nt: TGTGCCAGCAGTTTACTGCGGGGTGGAAAGACCCAGTACTTC
j_gene: TRBJ1-6; d_gene: .; len: 16; abundance: .; v_gene: TRBV6-6; CDR3aa: CASSYSRTAANSPLHF; CDR3nt: TGTGCCAGCAGTTACTCCAGGACAGCGGCGAATTCACCCCTCCACTTT
j_gene: TRBJ1-5; d_gene: TRBD1; len: 15; abundance: .; v_gene: TRBV5-1; CDR3aa: CASSLEGQGDQPQHF; CDR3nt: TGCGCCAGCAGCTTGGAAGGACAGGGCGATCAGCCCCAGCATTTT
j_gene: TRBJ1-2; d_gene: TRBD1; len: 16; abundance: .; v_gene: TRBV7-8; CDR3aa: CASSLAGPGGSYGYTF; CDR3nt: TGTGCCAGCAGCTTAGCGGGGCCAGGGGGCTCCTATGGCTACACCTTC
j_gene: TRBJ2-7; d_gene: TRBD2; len: 15; abundance: .; v_gene: TRBV7-2; CDR3aa: CASTLGGGTSYEQYF; CDR3nt: TGTGCCAGCACCTTGGGGGGAGGGACCTCCTACGAGCAGTACTTC
j_gene: TRBJ1-5; d_gene: TRBD1; len: 15; abundance: .; v_gene: TRBV19; CDR3aa: CASSRDRVGNQPQHF; CDR3nt: TGTGCCAGTAGTCGTGACAGGGTAGGCAATCAGCCCCAGCATTTT
j_gene: TRBJ2-7; d_gene: .; len: 12; abundance: .; v_gene: TRBV2; CDR3aa: CASWTVTYEQYF; CDR3nt: TGTGCCAGCTGGACAGTTACCTACGAGCAGTACTTC
j_gene: TRBJ2-7; d_gene: TRBD1; len: 14; abundance: .; v_gene: TRBV27; CDR3aa: CASSPGQGADEQYF; CDR3nt: TGTGCCAGCAGCCCGGGACAGGGGGCCGACGAGCAGTACTTC
j_gene: TRBJ2-4; d_gene: .; len: 17; abundance: .; v_gene: TRBV1; CDR3aa: CTSSHGLGGSAKNIQYF; CDR3nt: TGCACCAGCAGCCATGGCTTAGGCGGGAGCGCCAAAAACATTCAGTACTTC
j_gene: TRBJ2-2; d_gene: .; len: 16; abundance: .; v_gene: TRBV6-6; CDR3aa: CASSYHGSADTGELFF; CDR3nt: TGTGCCAGCAGTTACCACGGTAGCGCGGACACCGGGGAGCTGTTTTTT
j_gene: TRBJ2-1; d_gene: TRBD2; len: 12; abundance: .; v_gene: TRBV4-1; CDR3aa: CASSPLGGEQFF; CDR3nt: TGCGCCAGCAGCCCCTTGGGGGGGGAGCAGTTCTTC
j_gene: TRBJ2-1; d_gene: .; len: 15; abundance: once; v_gene: TRBV18; CDR3aa: CASSPLEGPRGEQFF; CDR3nt: TGTGCCAGCTCACCCCTGGAGGGACCGAGGGGTGAGCAGTTCTTC
j_gene: TRBJ1-5; d_gene: .; len: 15; abundance: .; v_gene: TRBV18; CDR3aa: CASSLGQGRNQPQHF; CDR3nt: TGTGCCAGCTCACTTGGCCAGGGAAGAAATCAGCCCCAGCATTTT
j_gene: TRBJ2-3; d_gene: TRBD2; len: 17; abundance: .; v_gene: TRBV11-2; CDR3aa: CASSLDRASGRGDTQYF; CDR3nt: TGTGCCAGCAGCTTAGATCGTGCTAGCGGGAGGGGGGATACGCAGTATTTT
j_gene: TRBJ2-1; d_gene: TRBD2; len: 16; abundance: .; v_gene: TRBV5-6; CDR3aa: CASSRLTSGRDNEQFF; CDR3nt: TGTGCCAGCAGCCGACTAACTAGCGGGAGGGACAATGAGCAGTTCTTC
j_gene: TRBJ1-3; d_gene: .; len: 16; abundance: .; v_gene: TRBV5-3; CDR3aa: CARSLTAHRSGNTIYF; CDR3nt: TGTGCCAGAAGCTTGACAGCACACCGGTCTGGAAACACCATATATTTT
j_gene: TRBJ2-1; d_gene: .; len: 16; abundance: .; v_gene: TRBV5-1; CDR3aa: CASSLGSRRAYNEQFF; CDR3nt: TGCGCCAGCAGCTTGGGATCCCGACGGGCCTACAATGAGCAGTTCTTC
j_gene: TRBJ1-3; d_gene: .; len: 17; abundance: .; v_gene: TRBV16; CDR3aa: CASSQTHTGSSGNTIYF; CDR3nt: TGTGCCAGCAGCCAAACTCATACAGGGAGCTCTGGAAACACCATATATTTT
j_gene: TRBJ1-4; d_gene: TRBD1; len: 15; abundance: .; v_gene: TRBV5-6; CDR3aa: CASSFGTASNEKLFF; CDR3nt: TGTGCCAGCAGCTTTGGGACAGCTTCCAATGAAAAACTGTTTTTT
j_gene: TRBJ2-3; d_gene: .; len: 16; abundance: .; v_gene: TRBV5-1; CDR3aa: CASSSGGRAITDTQYF; CDR3nt: TGCGCCAGCAGCTCCGGGGGTAGGGCTATCACAGATACGCAGTATTTT
j_gene: TRBJ2-1; d_gene: TRBD2; len: 15; abundance: .; v_gene: TRBV29-1; CDR3aa: CSVEDGIAGGNEQFF; CDR3nt: TGCAGCGTTGAAGATGGGATAGCGGGAGGTAATGAGCAGTTCTTC
j_gene: TRBJ2-6; d_gene: TRBD1; len: 18; abundance: .; v_gene: TRBV19; CDR3aa: CASSTTRDRGAGANVLTF; CDR3nt: TGTGCCAGTAGTACGACCCGGGACAGGGGAGCTGGGGCCAACGTCCTGACTTTC
j_gene: TRBJ1-1; d_gene: TRBD1; len: 12; abundance: .; v_gene: TRBV19; CDR3aa: CASRTGVGVAFF; CDR3nt: TGTGCCAGTAGGACAGGGGTTGGGGTAGCTTTCTTT
j_gene: TRBJ2-7; d_gene: TRBD2; len: 20; abundance: .; v_gene: TRBV10-3; CDR3aa: CAISESNLAGVTTPSYEQYF; CDR3nt: TGTGCCATCAGTGAGTCGAATTTAGCGGGAGTTACCACCCCCTCCTACGAGCAGTACTTC
j_gene: TRBJ2-1; d_gene: .; len: 13; abundance: .; v_gene: TRBV4-2; CDR3aa: CASSQEQSNEQFF; CDR3nt: TGTGCCAGCAGCCAAGAGCAGTCCAATGAGCAGTTCTTC
j_gene: TRBJ2-3; d_gene: TRBD1; len: 16; abundance: .; v_gene: TRBV4-3; CDR3aa: CASSQDHSQGADTQYF; CDR3nt: TGCGCCAGCAGCCAAGATCATTCGCAGGGGGCAGATACGCAGTATTTT